Listed below are T cell receptor beta chains from one sample, sequenced in a study of shared clonotypes between healthy human individuals. The protocol was immunoSEQ multiplex PCR, while the TCRdb copy is restricted to in-frame clones and leaves out a portion. The data hold some 1,600,000 clones, with around 98% observed a single time. Sequenced: naive CD4+ T cells sorted from blood. These TCRs come from a man aged 25-45 years in good health. The CDR3 runs from the conserved cysteine through the conserved F or W. D genes are given only for firm matches.

V gene	D gene	J gene	CDR3 protein	CDR3 DNA
TRBV23-1	.	TRBJ2-7	CASSRWAYSSSYEQYF	TGCGCCAGCAGTCGATGGGCCTACAGTAGCTCCTACGAGCAGTACTTC
TRBV30	TRBD1	TRBJ1-1	CAWSGEGAQGTEAFF	TGTGCCTGGAGTGGAGAGGGGGCGCAGGGCACTGAAGCTTTCTTT
TRBV5-4	.	TRBJ2-2	CASSPQGSGELFF	TGTGCCAGCAGCCCCCAGGGGAGCGGGGAGCTGTTTTTT
TRBV10-1	.	TRBJ2-7	CASSASGTQTYEQYF	TGCGCCAGCAGTGCCTCCGGGACACAGACTTACGAGCAGTACTTC
TRBV6-5	.	TRBJ2-3	CASSLGLGTDTQYF	TGTGCCAGCAGTCTAGGACTCGGCACAGATACGCAGTATTTT
TRBV5-1	.	TRBJ2-1	CASSFIPGEGNEQFF	TGCGCCAGCAGCTTTATCCCGGGAGAGGGTAATGAGCAGTTCTTC
TRBV28	.	TRBJ1-1	CASTTLGGTEAFF	TGTGCCAGCACCACACTAGGGGGCACTGAAGCTTTCTTT
TRBV4-3	.	TRBJ1-5	CASSQEWGRGLRPQHF	TGCGCCAGCAGCCAAGAGTGGGGGAGGGGTCTTCGGCCCCAGCATTTT
TRBV5-4	.	TRBJ2-5	CASRSSPDRMETQYF	TGTGCCAGCAGGTCCAGCCCGGACAGAATGGAGACCCAGTACTTC
TRBV29-1	TRBD1	TRBJ1-1	CSVEDWGTGVGTEAFF	TGCAGCGTTGAAGATTGGGGGACAGGGGTAGGAACTGAAGCTTTCTTT
TRBV19	TRBD2	TRBJ2-5	CASSRTSGRGSGSETQYF	TGTGCCAGTAGTCGGACTAGCGGGAGGGGTTCGGGGTCAGAGACCCAGTACTTC
TRBV27	.	TRBJ1-5	CASSFDRTGSSPQHF	TGTGCCAGCAGCTTTGACAGGACGGGCTCCTCGCCCCAGCATTTT
TRBV28	TRBD1	TRBJ2-7	CASSLKGQASYEQYF	TGTGCCAGCAGTTTAAAGGGACAGGCCTCCTACGAGCAGTACTTC
TRBV5-8	TRBD1	TRBJ2-7	CASSHRDRGFFYEQYF	TGTGCCAGCAGCCACCGGGACAGGGGGTTTTTCTACGAGCAGTACTTC
TRBV19	TRBD1	TRBJ1-5	CASRPGTGGLSNQPQHF	TGTGCCAGTAGACCCGGGACAGGGGGCCTGAGCAATCAGCCCCAGCATTTT
TRBV7-2	.	TRBJ2-1	CASSPGAVSSYNEQFF	TGTGCCAGCAGCCCCGGTGCCGTCAGCTCCTACAATGAGCAGTTCTTC
TRBV9	TRBD2	TRBJ2-3	CASSPISASGRTDTQYF	TGTGCCAGCAGCCCCATATCCGCTAGCGGCCGCACAGATACGCAGTATTTT
TRBV9	.	TRBJ2-2	CASSLSGVTGELFF	TGTGCCAGCAGCCTCTCGGGGGTCACCGGGGAGCTGTTTTTT
TRBV5-1	TRBD1	TRBJ2-5	CASSAGGETQYF	TGCGCCAGCAGCGCAGGGGGCGAGACCCAGTACTTC
TRBV9	.	TRBJ2-1	CASSSEYRGTTKQFF	TGTGCCAGCAGCTCGGAATATAGGGGGACCACAAAACAATTCTTC
TRBV15	.	TRBJ2-7	CATSSGGTDYEQYF	TGTGCCACCAGCAGCGGCGGGACAGACTACGAGCAGTACTTC
TRBV27	TRBD1	TRBJ1-5	CASSLWGGDRGRGSNQPQHF	TGTGCCAGCAGTTTGTGGGGGGGGGACAGGGGCAGAGGTAGCAATCAGCCCCAGCATTTT
TRBV7-2	.	TRBJ2-3	CASSLAKRLVLRADTQYF	TGTGCCAGCAGCTTAGCTAAAAGACTAGTCCTAAGAGCAGATACGCAGTATTTT
TRBV5-4	.	TRBJ2-7	CASSLLTDYEQYF	TGTGCCAGCAGCTTGTTGACAGACTACGAGCAGTACTTC
TRBV29-1	.	TRBJ1-3	CSVHLNANTIYF	TGCAGCGTTCACCTGAATGCGAACACCATATATTTT
TRBV6-5	.	TRBJ2-2	CASSPLVPNTGELFF	TGTGCCAGCAGTCCACTAGTCCCCAACACCGGGGAGCTGTTTTTT
TRBV27	TRBD1	TRBJ1-5	CASSLQGAGGQPQHF	TGTGCCAGCAGTTTACAGGGGGCTGGTGGTCAGCCCCAGCATTTT
TRBV11-3	.	TRBJ2-7	CASSPVGAREQYF	TGTGCCAGCAGCCCTGTCGGTGCTAGGGAGCAGTACTTC
TRBV4-1	.	TRBJ2-5	CASSQEDNQETQYF	TGCGCCAGCAGCCAAGAGGACAACCAAGAGACCCAGTACTTC